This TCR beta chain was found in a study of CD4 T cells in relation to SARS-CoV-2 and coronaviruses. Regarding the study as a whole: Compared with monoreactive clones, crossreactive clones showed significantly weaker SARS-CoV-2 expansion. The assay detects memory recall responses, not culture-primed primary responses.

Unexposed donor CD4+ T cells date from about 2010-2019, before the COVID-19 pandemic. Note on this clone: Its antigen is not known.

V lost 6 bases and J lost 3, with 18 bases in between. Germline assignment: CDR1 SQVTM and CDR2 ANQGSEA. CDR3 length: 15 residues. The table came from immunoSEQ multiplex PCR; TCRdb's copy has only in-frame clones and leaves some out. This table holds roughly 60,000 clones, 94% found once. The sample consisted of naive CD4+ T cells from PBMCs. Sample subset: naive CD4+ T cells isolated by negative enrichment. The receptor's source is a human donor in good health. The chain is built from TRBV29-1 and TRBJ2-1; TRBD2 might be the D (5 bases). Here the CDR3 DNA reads TGCAGCGTAGCTACTAGTACGGGCATCTACAATGAGCAGTTCTTC. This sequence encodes CSVATSTGIYNEQFF.